These 20 T cell receptor beta chains originate from one sample sequenced in a study of T cells in Graves' hyperthyroidism and ophthalmopathy. Researchers took RNA transcripts and amplified the TCR beta CDR3 regions from them. The TCR CDR3 was amplified in a first-round RT-PCR using the HTBI primer set. TCRdb reprocessed the multiplex PCR reads with MiXCR, giving one entry per CDR3 protein. The table lists 600,000 or so distinct CDR3 sequences, about 14% of them singletons. Sequenced material: blood. All receptors derive from a woman aged 50 to 60 with Graves' ophthalmopathy.

This clonotype was counted only a few times. V gene TRBV19 combines with J gene TRBJ2-5; TRBD1 agrees at 10 bases. Germline trimming cut 3 bases from V and 7 bases from J; bases unmatched to any gene: 8. The CDR3 has 15 residues. Germline V gene lookup returns CDR1 LNHDA and CDR2 SQIVND (reference sequence). The CDR3 loop reads CASSMGTGASGTQYF. DNA of the CDR3: TGTGCCAGTAGTATGGGGACAGGGGCCTCGGGGACCCAGTACTTC.

This clonotype showed up many times. The V gene is TRBV6-1, the J gene TRBJ2-5, with 7 bases fitting TRBD1. CDR1 is MNHNS and CDR2 is SASEGT in the germline V gene. V was pared by 5 bases and J by 2 bases, with 8 bases of the junction left unmatched. The CDR3 runs 15 residues. CDR3 region: CASSYDPGQQETQYF. The CDR3 DNA follows: TGTGCCAGCAGTTACGACCCGGGACAGCAAGAGACCCAGTACTTC.

Many counts were recorded for this clonotype. The chain links TRBV30 to TRBJ1-5; D is unclear. Deletions cut 4 bases from V and 2 bases from J, with 9 bases between. Germline CDR1 GTSNPN, CDR2 SVGIG (reference sequence). The CDR3 consists of 13 residues. The CDR3 sequence: CAWNTPGNQPQHF. DNA for the CDR3: TGTGCCTGGAACACTCCGGGCAATCAGCCCCAGCATTTT.

This clonotype has more than one count but fewer than ten. The V and J genes are TRBV27 and TRBJ2-4; TRBD2 is a possible D gene (6 bases). The CDR3 loop spans 14 amino acids. Looked up from germline, CDR1 is MNHEY and CDR2 is SMNVEV (reference sequence). With 2 bases removed from V and 2 bases from J, the gap between germline ends came to 7 bases. DNA for the CDR3: TGTGCCAGCAGTTTAGGGACTTCCAAAAACATTCAGTACTTC. Translating it yields CASSLGTSKNIQYF.

To note about this clonotype: Since a much larger clone is just one base distant, this may be a read error. The chain recombines TRBV6-2 or TRBV6-3 with TRBJ2-3, with D hard to call. Germline CDR1 and CDR2: MNHEY and SVGEGT. There are 12 residues in the CDR3. V was trimmed by 6 bases and J by 2 bases, leaving 6 bases between them. CDR3 nucleotide sequence: TGTGCCAGCAGGTGGCCCACAGATACGCAGTATTTT. Its translation is CASRWPTDTQYF.

This chain joins TRBV29-1 and TRBJ2-3; 7 bases match TRBD2. The CDR3 extends over 14 amino acids. The V gene's germline CDR1 is SQVTM and CDR2 ANQGSEA. J lost 4 bases, V lost 2 bases, and 6 bases had no gene match. In DNA, the CDR3 is TGCAGCGTTGAAATGGCGGGAGCGGCAGATACGCAGTATTTT. This encodes CSVEMAGAADTQYF.

This clonotype was seen a handful of times. A read error is possible here, since a much larger clone lies one base away. This rearrangement joins TRBV11-2 to TRBJ2-5; 7 bases agree with TRBD2. Germline assignment: CDR1 SGHAT and CDR2 FQNNGV. The length of the CDR3 is 16 residues. DNA of the CDR3: TGTGCCAGCAGCTTAGTAACTAGCGCTACCAGAGAGACCCGGTACTTC. Its protein product is CASSLVTSATRETRYF.

This clonotype was recorded many times. The V gene is TRBV6-1, the J gene TRBJ1-2, with 9 bases fitting TRBD1. This CDR3 region has 15 residues. Germline V gives CDR1 MNHNS, CDR2 SASEGT. After removal of 6 bases from V and 6 bases from J, the junction contained 11 bases not matched to a gene. The CDR3 is CASRRSGQGMDGYTF. Here the CDR3 DNA reads TGTGCCAGCAGACGGAGTGGACAGGGGATGGATGGCTACACCTTC.

This clonotype occurred many times. V and J are TRBV7-2 and TRBJ2-3; possibly TRBD1 or TRBD2 for D (5 bases each). The CDR3 contains 16 residues. Deletions cut 4 bases from V and 5 bases from J, with 19 bases between. Germline CDR1 reads SGHTA; CDR2 reads FQGNSA. CDR3 sequence: CASSSPMGLRGDTQYF. The CDR3 DNA sequence: TGTGCCAGCAGCTCACCCATGGGGCTGAGGGGAGATACGCAGTATTTT.

The V gene is TRBV27, the J gene TRBJ1-1, with D perhaps matching TRBD1 (6 bases). The germline gives CDR1 MNHEY, CDR2 SMNVEV (reference sequence). V lost 8 bases, J lost 0 bases, and 10 bases lay in between. CDR3 size: 13 residues. In DNA, the CDR3 is TGTGCCAGCGGGCGACAGGTGAACACTGAAGCTTTCTTT. Encoded protein: CASGRQVNTEAFF.

This clonotype was counted at least ten times. The chain uses TRBV2 and TRBJ1-4, with 10 bases lining up with TRBD1. The CDR3 sequence is 14 residues long. Germline V lookup: CDR1 SNHLY, CDR2 FYNNEI. Losses at the gene ends were 7 bases for V and 8 bases for J; bases not matched to a gene: 7. This CDR3 is CASNAGTGEEKLFF. The CDR3 DNA sequence: TGTGCCAGCAACGCCGGGACAGGGGAAGAAAAACTGTTTTTT.

This clonotype was seen repeatedly, ten times or more. The chain carries TRBV7-3 and TRBJ2-1, with a possible D match to TRBD1 (7 bases). The germline V gene encodes CDR1 SGHTA and CDR2 FQGTGA. V was clipped by 1 base and J by 5 bases, with 18 bases between them. This CDR3 has 17 amino acids. The CDR3 DNA follows: TGTGCCAGCAGCTTAAAGGGGTGGCGGGACAGAGACAATGAGCAGTTCTTC. It specifies CASSLKGWRDRDNEQFF.

This clonotype was observed at least ten times. J is TRBJ2-5 and V is TRBV7-3; 14 bases agree with TRBD2. V dropped 4 bases and J dropped 3; count of bases not matched to a gene: 1. The CDR3 has 15 amino acids. Germline lookup yields CDR1 SGHTA and CDR2 FQGTGA. The CDR3 loop is CASSSTSGREETQYF. The CDR3 region has the DNA TGTGCCAGCAGCTCGACTAGCGGGAGGGAAGAGACCCAGTACTTC.

The rearrangement uses TRBV15 and TRBJ2-1; 12 nucleotides agree with TRBD2. Trimming cost V 5 bases and J 8 bases; bases outside gene matches: 10. This CDR3 spans 16 amino acids. Germline assignment: CDR1 LNHNV and CDR2 YYDKDF (reference sequence). CDR3 region: CATSGLAGNPWDEQFF. The CDR3, as DNA: TGTGCCACCAGCGGACTAGCGGGGAACCCTTGGGATGAGCAGTTCTTC.

This clonotype was seen repeatedly, ten times or more. The gene calls are TRBV28 and TRBJ2-3; 12 positions match TRBD2. With V trimmed by 3 bases and J by 4 bases, 11 bases remained unmatched. The germline V gene has CDR1 MDHEN and CDR2 SYDVKM. The CDR3 contains 18 residues. CDR3 DNA: TGTGCCAGCAGTTTGTCTAGCGGGAGGGCACGGGGGTCAGATACGCAGTATTTT. Protein product: CASSLSSGRARGSDTQYF.

J is TRBJ2-1 and V is TRBV20-1; TRBD2 might be the D (6 bases). The V gene's germline CDR1 is DFQATT and CDR2 SNEGSKA (reference sequence). This CDR3 comprises 14 residues. The CDR3 nucleotides are TGCAGCAAGGGGACTCACTTACTTTACAATGAGCAGTTCTTC. Translation: CSKGTHLLYNEQFF.

This clonotype was observed a few times. CDR3: CSASAGGGLEKLFF. CDR3 nucleotide sequence: TGCAGTGCTAGTGCCGGGGGGGGTCTGGAAAAACTGTTTTTT. This chain links TRBV20-1 with TRBJ1-4, with D perhaps matching TRBD1 (5 bases). The CDR3 covers 14 residues. Germline V gene data show CDR1 as DFQATT and CDR2 as SNEGSKA (reference sequence). V was trimmed by 3 bases and J by 8 bases, leaving 16 bases between them.

This clonotype was observed a few times. The chain joins TRBV24-1 to TRBJ2-1; D may be TRBD2 (6 bases). Trimming shortened V by 4 bases and J by 2 bases, and 14 bases separated the two germline ends. Germline CDR1 and CDR2: KGHDR and SFDVKD. This CDR3 spans 16 amino acids. CDR3 region: CATSDPTSPPYNEQFF. The DNA of the CDR3 is TGTGCCACCAGTGACCCCACTAGCCCGCCCTACAATGAGCAGTTCTTC.

This clonotype came up once. Here the CDR3 omits its conserved ending phenylalanine or tryptophan, so a read error is the likely source. The chain recombines TRBV2 with TRBJ2-4, with 15 bases aligning to TRBD2. CDR3 length equals 18 residues. The germline V gene encodes CDR1 SNHLY and CDR2 FYNNEI. The CDR3 sequence: CASSLAGLAGGAKNIQYS. In DNA form, the CDR3 reads TGCGCCAGCAGCTTGGCCGGACTAGCGGGAGGGGCCAAAAACATTCAGTACTCC.

This clonotype occurred a few times. V and J are TRBV6-2 or TRBV6-3 and TRBJ1-1; the D is unclear. The CDR3 has 13 amino acids. CDR1 and CDR2 from the germline V gene are MNHEY and SVGEGT. The V and J ends lost 0 bases and 7 bases respectively, with 9 bases between them. In DNA, the CDR3 is TGTGCCAGCAGTTACTCGGGCCTCGATGAAGCTTTCTTT. Its protein product is CASSYSGLDEAFF.